The 31 T cell receptor beta chains below come from one sample, sequenced in a study of identical twins. TCRdb re-analysed the 5' RACE reads in MiXCR, keeping a single row per CDR3 protein. This sample has just over 450,000 distinct CDR3 sequences, with over 12% found just once. The sample was also reused in another study, on yellow fever vaccine responses in identical twins.

Sample: CD4+ T cells sorted from blood. The receptors were sampled from a woman under 30 in good health.

The V gene is TRBV2, the J gene TRBJ1-5; 8 bases match TRBD1. The V gene end was trimmed by 4 bases and the J gene end by 6 bases; junction bases not matched to a gene: 5. Germline V CDR1 and CDR2: SNHLY, FYNNEI. CDR3 size: 14 residues. DNA for the CDR3: TGTGCCAGCAGTGTGGGACAGGTTCGTCAGCCCCAGCATTTT. It encodes CASSVGQVRQPQHF.

This chain joins TRBV27 and TRBJ2-7, with 12 positions matching TRBD2. Per germline, CDR1 MNHEY and CDR2 SMNVEV (reference sequence). This CDR3 region has 16 residues. The V segment lost 7 bases and the J segment 2 bases; nucleotides outside the gene matches: 9. CDR3 sequence reads: CASTPRLAGGTYEQYF. CDR3 nucleotides: TGTGCCAGCACCCCCCGGCTAGCGGGAGGGACCTACGAGCAGTACTTC.

The J gene is TRBJ2-7, the V gene TRBV7-3, with D possibly being TRBD1 (5 bases). Germline values: CDR1 SGHTA, CDR2 FQGTGA. Trimming removed 1 base from V and 7 bases from J, with 11 bases in between. The CDR3 is 13 residues long. This chain's CDR3 is CASSLIGQGEQYF. The CDR3 nucleotides read TGTGCCAGCAGCTTAATCGGGCAGGGAGAGCAGTACTTC.

The J gene is TRBJ1-6, the V gene TRBV14; unclear D gene. The germline gives CDR1 SGHDN, CDR2 FVKESK. The CDR3 consists of 14 residues. V lost 5 bases and J 6 bases, leaving 11 bases between the germline ends. The CDR3 DNA reads TGTGCCAGCAGCAACTTGGGGAGTAATTCACCCCTCCACTTT. This translates into CASSNLGSNSPLHF.

Many counts were recorded for this clonotype. In DNA form, the CDR3 reads TGCGCCAGCAGCTTGGACAGGGTTGGTGAGCAGTTCTTC. Its translation is CASSLDRVGEQFF. The chain combines TRBV5-1 with TRBJ2-1; TRBD1 is a possible D gene (6 bases). Germline CDR1 SGHRS, CDR2 YFSETQ. Trimming removed 0 bases from V and 9 bases from J, with 10 bases in between. The CDR3 covers 13 residues.

V and J are TRBV20-1 and TRBJ2-2; 12 bases map to TRBD2. With V trimmed by 7 bases and J by 2 bases, 5 bases remained unmatched. Germline V lookup: CDR1 DFQATT, CDR2 SNEGSKA (reference sequence). The CDR3 runs 15 residues. CDR3 coding DNA: TGCAGTGTCGTGGGACTAGCGGGCAACACCGGGGAGCTGTTTTTT. This encodes CSVVGLAGNTGELFF.

This clonotype was detected a few times. The rearrangement links TRBV10-2 to TRBJ2-7, with 13 nucleotides matching TRBD2. The CDR3 totals 16 residues. J lost 5 bases, V lost 8 bases, and 12 bases had no gene match. Germline assignment: CDR1 WSHSY and CDR2 SAAADI. The CDR3 DNA reads TGCGCCAGCTCACTAGCGGGAGGGGTCACTGGGAACGAGCAGTACTTC. Translated: CASSLAGGVTGNEQYF.

This clonotype has more than one count but fewer than ten. This chain uses TRBV3-1 with TRBJ2-2, with D maybe TRBD2 (5 bases). Germline lookup yields CDR1 LGHDT and CDR2 YNNKEL (reference sequence). V lost 2 bases and J lost 4, with 14 bases in between. This CDR3 has 16 residues. The CDR3 reads CASSQPGILGTGELFF. CDR3 coding DNA: TGTGCCAGCAGCCAACCGGGGATATTGGGCACCGGGGAGCTGTTTTTT. The whole variable domain, remainder taken from reference TRBV3-1 and TRBJ2-2, is DTAVSQTPKYLVTQMGNDKSIKCEQNLGHDTMYWYKQDSKKFLKIMFSYNNKELIINETVPNRFSPKSPDKAHLNLHINSLELGDSAVYFCASSQPGILGTGELFFGEGSRLTVL.

This clonotype was seen a few times. The genes are TRBV5-1 and TRBJ1-5, with D possibly TRBD1 on 6 matching bases. V was clipped by 2 bases and J by 3 bases, with 12 bases between them. The germline V gene encodes CDR1 SGHRS and CDR2 YFSETQ. The CDR3 is 15 amino acids. CDR3: CASSFTGSLNQPQHF. CDR3 nucleotide sequence: TGCGCCAGCAGCTTCACAGGGAGTCTCAATCAGCCCCAGCATTTT.

V usage is TRBV7-3 and J usage is TRBJ1-1; D may be TRBD1 (5 bases). This CDR3 region has 13 residues. The germline V gene has CDR1 SGHTA and CDR2 FQGTGA. Trimming pared 5 bases from V and 3 bases from J, leaving 10 bases between. The CDR3 region is CASSRRGDTEAFF. CDR3 DNA: TGTGCCAGCAGCCGTCGGGGGGACACTGAAGCTTTCTTT.

A few counts support this clonotype. This chain joins TRBV11-2 and TRBJ2-7; a weak D match, TRBD1 (6 bases). Germline loops: CDR1 SGHAT, CDR2 FQNNGV. This CDR3 is built from 15 residues. Trimming took 4 bases from V and 2 from J, leaving 15 bases between them. Written as DNA, the CDR3 is TGTGCCAGCAGCTCCTTGGACAGCCTAACCTACGAGCAGTACTTC. It specifies CASSSLDSLTYEQYF.

This chain uses TRBV7-2 with TRBJ2-1; 7 nucleotides match TRBD1. The CDR3 spans 15 residues. Germline trimming cut 5 bases from V and 4 bases from J; bases unmatched to any gene: 8. Germline V gene data show CDR1 as SGHTA and CDR2 as FQGNSA. The CDR3 loop reads CASSPRQGVYNEQFF. The DNA for the CDR3 is TGTGCCAGCAGCCCTCGCCAGGGGGTATACAATGAGCAGTTCTTC.

The CDR3 loop is CAISASGQGGFNEQFF. CDR3 DNA sequence: TGTGCCATCAGTGCAAGTGGACAGGGGGGTTTCAATGAGCAGTTCTTC. V gene TRBV10-3 combines with J gene TRBJ2-1; 10 positions match TRBD1. The CDR3 runs 16 residues. Germline V gene sequence: CDR1 ENHRY, CDR2 SYGVKD. After removal of 4 bases from V and 6 bases from J, the junction contained 9 bases not matched to a gene.

The table lists this clonotype with a few counts. The rearrangement joins TRBV4-1 to TRBJ2-5, with 7 bases identical to TRBD2. CDR1 MGHRA and CDR2 YSYEKL come from the germline V gene. This CDR3 is built from 16 residues. The J segment lost 5 bases and the V segment lost 1 base, leaving 10 bases of the junction unmatched. The CDR3 region is CASSQAHGGRSETQYF. For the CDR3, the DNA is TGCGCCAGCAGCCAAGCCCACGGGGGGAGGTCGGAGACCCAGTACTTC.

This clonotype was observed a few times. The V call is TRBV10-3, the J call TRBJ1-1; tentatively, D is TRBD1 (6 bases). V shed 2 bases and J shed 4 bases, with 14 bases lying between them. Per the germline V gene, CDR1 is ENHRY and CDR2 is SYGVKD. The CDR3 is 15 residues long. CDR3: CAISERHRDGTEAFF. In nucleotides, the CDR3 is TGTGCCATCAGTGAGAGACACAGGGATGGCACTGAAGCTTTCTTT.

This clonotype was observed a few times. The chain employs TRBV7-2 and TRBJ2-3; D ambiguous. CDR3 size: 14 residues. Germline V gene data show CDR1 as SGHTA and CDR2 as FQGNSA. The V gene lost 3 bases and the J gene lost 14 bases, with 21 bases spanning the gap. In DNA form, the CDR3 reads TGTGCCAGCAGCTTTCCCCTCCTTTCTTCGTCCTTGTATTTT. It is translated as CASSFPLLSSSLYF.

The chain employs TRBV5-1 and TRBJ2-7; 8 bases map to TRBD2. The germline V gene encodes CDR1 SGHRS and CDR2 YFSETQ. The trim removed 2 bases at V and 4 bases at J, leaving 8 bases unmatched. The CDR3 sequence is 15 residues long. The chain's CDR3 is CASSLEAGAPYEQYF. In DNA, the CDR3 is TGCGCCAGCAGCTTAGAAGCGGGGGCCCCATACGAGCAGTACTTC.

This clonotype was counted between two and nine times. The chain joins TRBV4-2 to TRBJ2-7; a possible D gene is TRBD1 (5 bases). This CDR3 comprises 14 residues. Per the germline V gene, CDR1 is LGHNA and CDR2 is YNFKEQ. Trimming stripped 4 bases from V and 2 bases from J, with 12 bases between. DNA for the CDR3: TGTGCCAGCAGCCCACCCAGGGATACCTACGAGCAGTACTTC. The encoded protein is CASSPPRDTYEQYF.

This clonotype was recorded a few times. This chain links TRBV27 with TRBJ2-1; 8 positions agree with TRBD2. V was clipped by 5 bases and J by 4 bases; unmatched bases: 10. CDR3 length: 16 residues. The germline CDR1 and CDR2 sequences are MNHEY and SMNVEV (reference sequence). CDR3 protein: CASSGSSAGGYNEQFF. The DNA for the CDR3 is TGTGCCAGCAGTGGCTCCTCTGCGGGAGGTTACAATGAGCAGTTCTTC.

The chain recombines TRBV11-2 with TRBJ2-3; D not resolved. CDR1 and CDR2 (germline): SGHAT, FQNNGV. CDR3 length: 16 residues. Trimming cost V 1 base and J 4 bases, with 15 bases left between them. CDR3 bases: TGTGCCAGCAGCTTAGTTTCTGCGAGACGGGCAGATACGCAGTATTTT. This codes for CASSLVSARRADTQYF.

This clonotype occurred once. The chain employs TRBV5-1 and TRBJ2-2, with 11 nucleotides matching TRBD2. J was trimmed by 6 bases and V by 4 bases; bases with no gene match: 14. Germline V lookup: CDR1 SGHRS, CDR2 YFSETQ. The CDR3 totals 18 residues. The CDR3 DNA follows: TGCGCCAGCAGCGTGGCTGGTAGCGGGGGGGCCAGGCCCGGGGAGCTGTTTTTT. Translated, it gives CASSVAGSGGARPGELFF.

The V and J genes are TRBV27 and TRBJ1-5; 12 bases are shared with TRBD1. The trim removed 5 bases at V and 5 bases at J, leaving 4 bases unmatched. The CDR3 totals 15 residues. Germline V gene sequence: CDR1 MNHEY, CDR2 SMNVEV (reference sequence). CDR3 loop: CASSQGTGGDQPQHF. In DNA form, the CDR3 reads TGTGCCAGCAGTCAAGGGACAGGGGGCGATCAGCCCCAGCATTTT.

This clonotype came up once. This sequence joins TRBV7-2 and TRBJ2-1; D gene uncertain. V was clipped by 5 bases and J by 5 bases, with 19 bases between them. The CDR3 spans 16 residues. Germline CDR1 and CDR2: SGHTA and FQGNSA. The CDR3 loop is CASSHETVGFDNEQFF. DNA for the CDR3: TGTGCCAGCAGCCACGAAACCGTCGGGTTCGACAATGAGCAGTTCTTC.

The chain combines TRBV9 with TRBJ2-2; tentatively, D is TRBD1 or TRBD2 (5 bases each). Germline V gene lookup returns CDR1 SGDLS and CDR2 YYNGEE. Trimming stripped 3 bases from V and 6 bases from J, with 18 bases between. The CDR3 extends over 16 amino acids. The CDR3 region is CASSARVGEYAGELFF. The CDR3 DNA reads TGTGCCAGCAGCGCAAGGGTGGGGGAGTACGCCGGGGAGCTGTTTTTT.

The genes are TRBV3-1 and TRBJ2-7; the D gene is possibly TRBD2 (5 bases). Per the germline V gene, CDR1 is LGHDT and CDR2 is YNNKEL (reference sequence). With 1 base removed from V and 4 bases from J, the gap between germline ends came to 14 bases. The CDR3 is made up of 15 amino acids. The CDR3 is CASSQGHGGWYEQYF. Here the CDR3 DNA reads TGTGCCAGCAGCCAAGGACACGGAGGTTGGTACGAGCAGTACTTC.

The chain combines TRBV4-2 with TRBJ2-5; a weak D match, TRBD1 (6 bases). Trimming shortened V by 4 bases and J by 5 bases, and 14 bases separated the two germline ends. The length of the CDR3 is 14 residues. Germline lookup yields CDR1 LGHNA and CDR2 YNFKEQ. The CDR3 reads CASSPSDRTETQYF. CDR3 nucleotides: TGTGCCAGCAGCCCATCCGACAGGACGGAGACCCAGTACTTC.

This clonotype came up once. The V gene is TRBV12-3 or TRBV12-4, the J gene TRBJ2-5; 8 positions agree with TRBD2. This CDR3 spans 13 amino acids. The junction had 3 bases not matched to a gene; V was cut back by 6 bases and J by 3 bases. Written as DNA, the CDR3 is TGTGCCAGCAGATCCGGGAGGGAAGAGACCCAGTACTTC. Amino acids: CASRSGREETQYF.

The chain couples TRBV7-9 to TRBJ2-5; D gene unclear. Germline CDR1 SEHNR, CDR2 FQNEAQ (reference sequence). Trimming took off 5 bases at V and 5 bases at J, with 15 bases between the two ends. The CDR3 consists of 14 residues. The CDR3 nucleotides are TGTGCCAGCAGCCAGAGAGAACTTTCGGAGACCCAGTACTTC. It yields the protein CASSQRELSETQYF.

This clonotype was detected a few times. This chain uses TRBV9 with TRBJ2-7; possible D gene TRBD1, 6 bases. The CDR3 has 14 amino acids. V lost 0 bases and J 5 bases, leaving 12 bases between the germline ends. CDR1 and CDR2 from the germline V gene are SGDLS and YYNGEE. This CDR3 reads CASSVDRAVNEQYF. The DNA of the CDR3 is TGTGCCAGCAGCGTAGACAGGGCGGTCAACGAGCAGTACTTC.

V is TRBV4-3 and J is TRBJ2-3, with D hard to call. Germline assignment: CDR1 LGHNA and CDR2 YSLEER. The CDR3 has 14 amino acids. V was shortened by 0 bases and J by 7 bases, with 11 bases between the two germline ends. The CDR3 is CASSQDTQTHTQYF. Written as DNA, the CDR3 is TGCGCCAGCAGCCAAGATACTCAGACACATACGCAGTATTTT.

This clonotype was seen more than once but under ten times. The V call is TRBV7-9, the J call TRBJ2-1; no reliable D call. This CDR3 is built from 14 residues. The germline V and J ends were trimmed by 2 bases and 7 bases, with 12 bases remaining between them. CDR1 and CDR2 (germline): SEHNR, FQNEAQ (reference sequence). CDR3 DNA: TGTGCCAGCAGCTTACGCCAAGGCAGGAATGAGCAGTTCTTC. As protein: CASSLRQGRNEQFF.